This TCR beta chain was found in a study of post-analysis software for immune sequencing data (dated by TCRdb to 2014 to 2015). With regard to the full study: Recorded disease courses included relapsing-remitting, secondary progressive and progressive-relapsing multiple sclerosis, with some patients lacking subtype annotation. A subset of samples was prepared in parallel using single-end sample barcoding, then pooled and co-amplified after Illumina adapter ligation. Patient repertoires were compared against 10 to 12 previously published healthy control repertoires from donors aged roughly 6 to 26 years. Points the paper makes about the study in general: Strong co-clustering of samples prepared in the same batch was shown by direct clustering with F measure, prompting a batch-effect correction. A handful of TRBV segments, including TRBV5-6, TRBV5-1 and TRBV20-1, were significantly more frequent in patients than controls. Compared with controls, multiple sclerosis patients had significantly lower normalized Chao1 diversity, a finding suggesting substantial peripheral T-cell clonal expansion. The multiple sclerosis patient group was slightly younger than the control group.

CDR1 LGHDT and CDR2 YNNKEL were looked up in the germline V gene (reference sequence). Relative to germline, V is missing 2 bases and J is missing 0 bases, with 3 bases of the junction outside any gene match. Reading from cysteine to phenylalanine, the CDR3 counts 16 amino acids. The entry retains the CDR3 DNA only, 48 bases that are in frame from base 1. TCR beta repertoires were profiled from peripheral blood of more than ten young patients with multiple sclerosis to demonstrate the VDJtools post-analysis software. The multiple sclerosis patients were children and adolescents between 6 and 15 years of age. The receptor library was made with PCR. Sequenced using an Illumina HiSeq 2500. Unique molecular identifiers were incorporated into TCR beta cDNA libraries to reduce PCR and sequencing biases. Per 1 to 10 million input T cells, approximately 500,000 cDNA molecules were obtained, such that each molecule approximated one T cell. The patient libraries were prepared and sequenced with the same protocol used for the earlier healthy control dataset. Samples belonging to the same batch were prepared together, multiplexed and sequenced on a shared HiSeq lane. For the original study's pipeline: Raw barcoded reads were processed with MIGEC, discarding single-read molecular identifier groups before consensus assembly and CDR3 extraction. Clonotype tables were post-analysed with VDJtools, normalizing diversity by down-sampling all datasets to the smallest sample size. To correct batch-related cross-sample contamination, repertoire overlap clustering matched CDR3 amino acid sequences but not nucleotide sequences. TCRdb reprocessed the public reads (quality trimming at Q25 with fastp, clone calling with MiXCR) and kept in-frame beta chains. Rows matching on CDR3 protein sequence are summarized as one entry with the most common DNA and genes. These V and J calls are TCRdb output, not the study's own analysis. The sample has 700,000 to 900,000 distinct CDR3 sequences on record, about 43% of them singletons. 4.9% of the sample is held by the ten biggest clonotypes.

About this clonotype itself: Which antigen it targets is not known. No quality values exist for individual bases; no much larger clone is one base distant.

This TCR came from a girl aged 10 to 17 with multiple sclerosis. This chain is built from TRBV3-1 and TRBJ2-3; 9 bases in between match TRBD2. Sequencing was carried out using blood. The CDR3 reads CASSQLAGTSTDTQYF. DNA sequence: TGTGCCAGCAGCCAACTAGCGGGGACTAGCACAGATACGCAGTATTTT.